This T cell receptor beta chain was retrieved from a study of cytomegalovirus exposure and HLA in healthy donors. Study findings and constraints: An analysis that came later showed most CMV-associated TCR beta chains appearing HLA-restricted. Associated with cytomegalovirus, according to the listing, were 150 to 200 TCR beta chains. Previous analysis showed most TCR beta V segments were productive about 90% or about 30% of the time. A later analysis reportedly found that, within productive TCRs, an Asian-associated ancestry cluster had fewer N-insertions than the mean observed across the roughly 700 donors.

Details on this clone: Its antigen remains unidentified. The same CDR3 arises from other DNA sequences in this sample as well.

The germline V gene has CDR1 SGHTA and CDR2 FQGNSA. V was clipped by 4 bases and J by 0 bases, with 8 bases between them. The CDR3 extends over 14 amino acids. The PCR used 60 Vbeta and 13 Jbeta primers. Clones were sequenced by immunoSEQ multiplex PCR, and TCRdb holds only the in-frame ones, with some missing. The data show 200,000 to 250,000 clones, around 80% seen once. This sequence originates from a woman aged 40 to 49 in good health and CMV-seronegative. The sample taken for sequencing was PBMCs. The chain links TRBV7-2 to TRBJ2-3, with D possibly matching TRBD2 (5 bases). The DNA of the CDR3 is TGTGCCAGCAGCTCCGGACTGAGCACAGATACGCAGTATTTT. Protein: CASSSGLSTDTQYF.